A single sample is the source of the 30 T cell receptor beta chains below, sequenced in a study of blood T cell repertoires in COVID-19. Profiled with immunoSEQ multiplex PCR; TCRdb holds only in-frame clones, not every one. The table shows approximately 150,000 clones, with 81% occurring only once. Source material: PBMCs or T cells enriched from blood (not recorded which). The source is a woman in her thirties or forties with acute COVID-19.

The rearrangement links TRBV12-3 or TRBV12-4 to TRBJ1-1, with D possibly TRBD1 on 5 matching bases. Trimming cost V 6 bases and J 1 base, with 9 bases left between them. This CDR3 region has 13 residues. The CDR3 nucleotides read TGTGCCAGCAGCGCACAGGAGAACACTGAAGCTTTCTTT. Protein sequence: CASSAQENTEAFF.

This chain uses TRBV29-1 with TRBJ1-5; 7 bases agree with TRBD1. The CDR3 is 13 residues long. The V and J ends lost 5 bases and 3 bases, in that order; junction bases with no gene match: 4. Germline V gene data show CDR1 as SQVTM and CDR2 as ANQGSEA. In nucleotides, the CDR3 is TGCAGCGTTCAACAGGGGACCAATCAGCCCCAGCATTTT. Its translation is CSVQQGTNQPQHF. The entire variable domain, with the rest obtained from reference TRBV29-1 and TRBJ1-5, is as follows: SAVISQKPSRDICQRGTSLTIQCQVDSQVTMMFWYRQQPGQSLTLIATANQGSEATYESGFVIDKFPISRPNLTFSTLTVSNMSPEDSSIYLCSVQQGTNQPQHFGDGTRLSIL.

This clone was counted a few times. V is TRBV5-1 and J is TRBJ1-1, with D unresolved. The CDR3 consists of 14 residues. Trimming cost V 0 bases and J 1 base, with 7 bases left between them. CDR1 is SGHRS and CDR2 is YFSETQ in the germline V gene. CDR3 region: CASSLGHSNTEAFF. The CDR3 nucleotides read TGCGCCAGCAGCTTGGGACACTCGAACACTGAAGCTTTCTTT.

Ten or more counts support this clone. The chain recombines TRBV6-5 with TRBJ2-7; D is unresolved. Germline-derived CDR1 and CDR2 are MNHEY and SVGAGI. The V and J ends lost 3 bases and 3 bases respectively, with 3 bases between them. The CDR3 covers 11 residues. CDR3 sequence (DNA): TGTGCCAGCAGTTATATCTACGAGCAGTACTTC. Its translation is CASSYIYEQYF.

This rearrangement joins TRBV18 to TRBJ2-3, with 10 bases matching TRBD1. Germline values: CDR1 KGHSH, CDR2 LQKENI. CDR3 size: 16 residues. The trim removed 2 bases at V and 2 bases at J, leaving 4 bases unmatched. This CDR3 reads CASSPGTGVFTDTQYF. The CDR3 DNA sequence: TGTGCCAGCTCACCAGGGACAGGGGTCTTCACAGATACGCAGTATTTT.

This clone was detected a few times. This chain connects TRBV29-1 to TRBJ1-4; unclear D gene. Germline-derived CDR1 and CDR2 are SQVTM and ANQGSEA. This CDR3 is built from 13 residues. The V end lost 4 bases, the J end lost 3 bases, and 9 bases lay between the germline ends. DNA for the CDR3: TGCAGCGTTGGAAACAGCCCTAATGAAAAACTGTTTTTT. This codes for CSVGNSPNEKLFF.

The CDR3 bases are TGTGCCAGCAGGGCAGGGGGAGGATCCCTCTACGAGCAGTACGTC. It translates to CASRAGGGSLYEQYV. This chain connects TRBV2 to TRBJ2-7; D may be TRBD1 (7 bases). This CDR3 comprises 15 residues. Trimming stripped 6 bases from V and 3 bases from J, with 18 bases between. Germline loops: CDR1 SNHLY, CDR2 FYNNEI.

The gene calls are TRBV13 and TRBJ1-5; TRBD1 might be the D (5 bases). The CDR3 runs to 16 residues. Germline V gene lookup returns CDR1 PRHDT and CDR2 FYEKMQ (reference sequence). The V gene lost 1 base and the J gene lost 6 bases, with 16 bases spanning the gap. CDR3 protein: CASSLAGGTLGQPQHF. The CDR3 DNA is TGTGCCAGCAGCTTAGCGGGGGGAACCCTCGGTCAGCCCCAGCATTTT.

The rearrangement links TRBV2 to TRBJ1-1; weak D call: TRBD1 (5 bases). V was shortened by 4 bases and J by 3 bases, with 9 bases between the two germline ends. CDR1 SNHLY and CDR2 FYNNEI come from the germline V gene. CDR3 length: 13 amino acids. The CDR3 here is CASSAQGDTEAFF. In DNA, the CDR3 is TGTGCCAGCAGTGCTCAGGGTGACACTGAAGCTTTCTTT.

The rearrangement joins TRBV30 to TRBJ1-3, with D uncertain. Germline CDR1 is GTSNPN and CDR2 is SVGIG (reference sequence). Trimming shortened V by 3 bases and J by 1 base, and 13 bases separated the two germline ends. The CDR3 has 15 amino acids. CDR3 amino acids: CAWSPERSSGNTIYF. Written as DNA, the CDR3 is TGTGCCTGGAGCCCTGAGAGAAGTTCTGGAAACACCATATATTTT.

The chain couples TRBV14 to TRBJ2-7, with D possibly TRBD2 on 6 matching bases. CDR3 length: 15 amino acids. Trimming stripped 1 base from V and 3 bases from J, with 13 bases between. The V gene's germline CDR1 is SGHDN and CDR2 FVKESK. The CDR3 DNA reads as TGTGCCAGCAGCCAAGGACTAGGCCCGATCTACGAGCAGTACGTC. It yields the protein CASSQGLGPIYEQYV.

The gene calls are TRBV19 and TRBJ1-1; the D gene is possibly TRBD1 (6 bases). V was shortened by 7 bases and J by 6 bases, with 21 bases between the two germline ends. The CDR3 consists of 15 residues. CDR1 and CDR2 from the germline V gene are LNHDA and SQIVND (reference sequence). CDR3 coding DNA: TGTGCCAGTACCCTTCTCCGAGGGACATTCGCTGAAGCTTTCTTT. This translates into CASTLLRGTFAEAFF.

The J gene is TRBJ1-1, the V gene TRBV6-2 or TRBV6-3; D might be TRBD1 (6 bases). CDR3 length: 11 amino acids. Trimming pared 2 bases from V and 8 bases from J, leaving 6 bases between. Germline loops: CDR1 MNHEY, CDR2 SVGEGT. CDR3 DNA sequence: TGTGCCAGCAGTTACGGGACAGAAGCTTTCTTT. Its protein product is CASSYGTEAFF.

The CDR3 loop reads CASSLAGRAGYTQYF. CDR3 nucleotide sequence: TGCGCCAGCAGCCTGGCGGGACGCGCAGGGTATACGCAGTATTTT. This chain links TRBV4-1 with TRBJ2-3; possible D gene TRBD2, 6 bases. The V and J ends lost 4 bases and 7 bases respectively, with 18 bases between them. The CDR3 length is 15 residues. The germline V gene encodes CDR1 MGHRA and CDR2 YSYEKL.

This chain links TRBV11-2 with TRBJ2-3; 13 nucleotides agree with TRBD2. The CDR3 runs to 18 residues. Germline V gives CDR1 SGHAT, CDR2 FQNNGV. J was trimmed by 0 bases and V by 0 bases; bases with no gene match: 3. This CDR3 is CASSLDGLAGASTDTQYF. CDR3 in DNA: TGTGCCAGCAGCTTAGACGGACTAGCGGGGGCGAGCACAGATACGCAGTATTTT.

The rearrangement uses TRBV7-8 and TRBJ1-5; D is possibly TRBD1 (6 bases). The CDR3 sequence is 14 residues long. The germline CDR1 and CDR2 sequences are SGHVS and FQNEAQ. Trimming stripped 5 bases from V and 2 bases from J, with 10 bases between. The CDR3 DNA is TGTGCCAGCAGCAGGGGGTCCGGCAATCAGCCCCAGCATTTT. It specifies CASSRGSGNQPQHF.

CDR3: CAITLAEGPYEQYV. CDR3 in DNA: TGTGCCATTACACTAGCGGAGGGCCCCTACGAGCAGTACGTC. The chain is built from TRBV6-5 and TRBJ2-7; 8 nucleotides agree with TRBD2. Germline V gives CDR1 MNHEY, CDR2 SVGAGI. The V gene end was trimmed by 10 bases and the J gene end by 2 bases; junction bases not matched to a gene: 10. The CDR3 runs to 14 residues.

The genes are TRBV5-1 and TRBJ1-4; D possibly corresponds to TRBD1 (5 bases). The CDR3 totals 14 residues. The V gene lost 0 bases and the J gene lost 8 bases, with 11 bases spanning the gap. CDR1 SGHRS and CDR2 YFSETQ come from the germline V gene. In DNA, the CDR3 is TGCGCCAGCAGCTTGGGCCAGGGAGGCGAAAAACTGTTTTTT. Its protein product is CASSLGQGGEKLFF.

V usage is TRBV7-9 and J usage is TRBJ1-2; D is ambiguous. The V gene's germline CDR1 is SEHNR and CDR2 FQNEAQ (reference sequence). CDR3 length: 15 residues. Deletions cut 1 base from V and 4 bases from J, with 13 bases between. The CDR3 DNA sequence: TGTGCCAGCAGCTTAGGAGACACCAAGACCTATGGCTACACCTTC. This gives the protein CASSLGDTKTYGYTF.

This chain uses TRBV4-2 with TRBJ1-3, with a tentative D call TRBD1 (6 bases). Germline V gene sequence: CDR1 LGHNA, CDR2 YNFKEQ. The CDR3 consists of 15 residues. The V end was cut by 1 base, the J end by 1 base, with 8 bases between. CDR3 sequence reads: CASSQAGVSGNTIYF. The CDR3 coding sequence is TGTGCCAGCAGCCAAGCAGGGGTGTCTGGAAACACCATATATTTT.

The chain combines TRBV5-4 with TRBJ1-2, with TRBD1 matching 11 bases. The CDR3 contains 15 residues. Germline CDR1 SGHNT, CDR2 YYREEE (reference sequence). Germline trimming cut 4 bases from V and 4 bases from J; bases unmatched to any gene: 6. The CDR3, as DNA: TGTGCCAGCAGCGTTCCCGGGACAGGGGGCTATGGCTACACCTTC. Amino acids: CASSVPGTGGYGYTF.

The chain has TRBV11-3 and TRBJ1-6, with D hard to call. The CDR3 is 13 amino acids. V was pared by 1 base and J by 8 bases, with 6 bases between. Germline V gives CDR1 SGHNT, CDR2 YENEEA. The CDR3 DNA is TGTGCCAGCAGCTTAGGTTCGGATTCACCCCTCCACTTT. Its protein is CASSLGSDSPLHF.

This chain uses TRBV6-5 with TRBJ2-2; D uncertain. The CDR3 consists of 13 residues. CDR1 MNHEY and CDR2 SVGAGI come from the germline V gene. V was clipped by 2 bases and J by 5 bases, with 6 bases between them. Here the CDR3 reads CASSYERTGELFF. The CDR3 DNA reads TGTGCCAGCAGTTACGAGAGGACCGGGGAGCTGTTTTTT.

CDR3 region: CASSLDTGLALVEQFF. The CDR3 nucleotides read TGTGCCAGCAGCTTAGATACTGGACTAGCGTTGGTTGAGCAGTTCTTC. This rearrangement joins TRBV7-2 to TRBJ2-1, with TRBD2 matching 9 bases. Trimming at V came to 1 base and at J to 9 bases, leaving 10 bases not matched to a gene. The germline V gene encodes CDR1 SGHTA and CDR2 FQGNSA. The CDR3 is 16 amino acids.

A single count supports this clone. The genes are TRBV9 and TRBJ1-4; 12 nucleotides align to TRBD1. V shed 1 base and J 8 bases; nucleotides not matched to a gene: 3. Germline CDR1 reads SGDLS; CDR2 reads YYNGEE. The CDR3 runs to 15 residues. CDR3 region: CASSVQGTGGEKLFF. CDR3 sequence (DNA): TGTGCCAGCAGCGTACAGGGGACAGGGGGCGAAAAACTGTTTTTT.

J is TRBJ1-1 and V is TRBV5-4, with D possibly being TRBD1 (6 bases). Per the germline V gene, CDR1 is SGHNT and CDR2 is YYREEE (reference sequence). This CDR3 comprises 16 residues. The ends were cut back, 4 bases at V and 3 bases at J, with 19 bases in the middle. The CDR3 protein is CASSLPPLGGYTEAFF. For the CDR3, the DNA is TGTGCCAGCAGCCTACCCCCTTTAGGGGGATACACTGAAGCTTTCTTT.

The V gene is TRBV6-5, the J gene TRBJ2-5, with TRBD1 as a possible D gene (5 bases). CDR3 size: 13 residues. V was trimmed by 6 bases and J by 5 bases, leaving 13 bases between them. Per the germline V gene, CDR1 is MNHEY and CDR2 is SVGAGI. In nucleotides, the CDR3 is TGTGCCAGCAGGATGGGCAGGGCCGAGACCCAGTACTTC. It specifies CASRMGRAETQYF.

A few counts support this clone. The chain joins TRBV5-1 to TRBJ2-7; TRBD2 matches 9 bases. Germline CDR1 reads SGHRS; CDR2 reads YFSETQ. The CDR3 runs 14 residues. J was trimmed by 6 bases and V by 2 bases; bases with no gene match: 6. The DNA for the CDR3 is TGCGCCAGCAGCTTCTTAGCGGGAGTAGGCGAGCAGTACTTC. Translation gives CASSFLAGVGEQYF.

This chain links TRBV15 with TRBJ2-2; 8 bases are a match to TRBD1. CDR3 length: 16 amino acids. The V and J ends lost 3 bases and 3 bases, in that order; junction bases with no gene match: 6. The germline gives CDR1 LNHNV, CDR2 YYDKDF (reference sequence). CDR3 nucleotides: TGTGCCACCAGCAGTAGACAGGGGTTATACACCGGGGAGCTGTTTTTT. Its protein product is CATSSRQGLYTGELFF.

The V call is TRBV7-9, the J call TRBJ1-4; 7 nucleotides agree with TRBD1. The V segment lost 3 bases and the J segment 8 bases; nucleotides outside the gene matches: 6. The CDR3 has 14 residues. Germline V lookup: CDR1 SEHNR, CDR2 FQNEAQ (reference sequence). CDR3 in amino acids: CASSLTGSGEKLFF. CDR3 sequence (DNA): TGTGCCAGCAGCTTGACAGGGAGTGGAGAAAAACTGTTTTTT.